One sample yielded the 25 T cell receptor beta chains listed below, sequenced in a study of blood T cell repertoires in COVID-19. Data came from immunoSEQ multiplex PCR; TCRdb stores just in-frame clones and leaves some out. The sample yields around 340,000 clones, less than 90% seen once. Sequencing was performed on peripheral blood. These receptor sequences come from an older woman with COVID-19, enrolled during active disease.

The chain couples TRBV6-5 to TRBJ2-3; 7 nucleotides match TRBD2. The CDR3 consists of 16 residues. The germline CDR1 and CDR2 sequences are MNHEY and SVGAGI. Trimming at V came to 0 bases and at J to 2 bases, leaving 5 bases not matched to a gene. The CDR3 here is CASSYSSGTITDTQYF. In DNA form, the CDR3 reads TGTGCCAGCAGTTACTCGTCCGGGACTATCACAGATACGCAGTATTTT.

The genes are TRBV5-1 and TRBJ2-5; the D gene is possibly TRBD1 (6 bases). The ends were cut back, 1 base at V and 5 bases at J, with 12 bases in the middle. Germline V gives CDR1 SGHRS, CDR2 YFSETQ. This CDR3 has 14 amino acids. CDR3 DNA sequence: TGCGCCAGCAGCTTGACAGGGAACAGGGAGACCCAGTACTTC. This gives the protein CASSLTGNRETQYF. Based on the CDR3 plus reference TRBV5-1 and TRBJ2-5, the full variable domain is KAGVTQTPRYLIKTRGQQVTLSCSPISGHRSVSWYQQTPGQGLQFLFEYFSETQRNKGNFPGRFSGRQFSNSRSEMNVSTLELGDSALYLCASSLTGNRETQYFGPGTRLLVL.

Concerning this clone itself: Other DNA sequences in the same sample also yield this CDR3. CDR3 residues: CASSLGAGEETQYF. The CDR3 region has the DNA TGTGCCAGCAGCTTAGGGGCAGGGGAAGAGACCCAGTACTTC. This sequence joins TRBV11-2 and TRBJ2-5; D is possibly TRBD1 (6 bases). The CDR3 loop spans 14 amino acids. The germline gives CDR1 SGHAT, CDR2 FQNNGV. With 1 base removed from V and 3 bases from J, the gap between germline ends came to 9 bases.

The chain couples TRBV4-2 to TRBJ2-7, with D possibly matching TRBD2 (6 bases). V lost 2 bases and J lost 0, with 17 bases in between. This CDR3 is 17 amino acids long. The V gene's germline CDR1 is LGHNA and CDR2 YNFKEQ. CDR3 protein: CASSQSRGGSYSYEQYF. CDR3 bases: TGTGCCAGCAGCCAATCCCGTGGGGGGAGCTACTCCTACGAGCAGTACTTC.

The V gene is TRBV10-3, the J gene TRBJ1-5; TRBD1 matches 7 bases. The CDR3 has 13 amino acids. V was clipped by 10 bases and J by 6 bases; unmatched bases: 9. Looked up from germline, CDR1 is ENHRY and CDR2 is SYGVKD. As DNA, the CDR3 is TGTGCCACCCGTGGGACAGCCAGTCAGCCCCAGCATTTT. Protein product: CATRGTASQPQHF.

The chain has TRBV21-1 and TRBJ1-6; TRBD1, the table's D call, lacks a check against the DNA. TRBV21-1 counts as a pseudogene. The CDR3 length is 16 residues. This chain's CDR3 is CASSKNRQVAGSPLHF. As DNA, the CDR3 is TGTGCCAGCAGCAAAAACCGACAGGTGGCTGGGTCACCCCTCCACTTT.

The V call is TRBV5-1, the J call TRBJ2-3, with D possibly TRBD1 on 6 matching bases. V lost 1 base to trimming and J lost 2 bases, with 11 bases between them. The CDR3 is made up of 15 amino acids. CDR1 SGHRS and CDR2 YFSETQ come from the germline V gene. The CDR3 region is CASSLSGDNTDTQYF. For the CDR3, the DNA is TGCGCCAGCAGCTTGTCTGGGGACAACACAGATACGCAGTATTTT.

This clone has just one count. This chain uses TRBV6-5 with TRBJ1-1; 10 nucleotides match TRBD1. Germline V CDR1 and CDR2: MNHEY, SVGAGI. The CDR3 sequence is 15 residues long. The V and J ends lost 5 bases and 4 bases, in that order; junction bases with no gene match: 7. CDR3 nucleotide sequence: TGTGCCAGCAGTCCCGGGACAGGGGATCTCACTGAAGCTTTCTTT. Its protein is CASSPGTGDLTEAFF.

This chain connects TRBV5-6 to TRBJ1-5; no clear D. The CDR3 totals 17 residues. Per the germline V gene, CDR1 is SGHDT and CDR2 is YYEEEE. The V end was cut by 2 bases, the J end by 3 bases, with 18 bases between. The CDR3 is CASSFIHLTQNNQPQHF. The CDR3 region has the DNA TGTGCCAGCAGCTTCATCCATCTCACGCAGAACAATCAGCCCCAGCATTTT. The whole variable domain, remainder taken from reference TRBV5-6 and TRBJ1-5, is DAGVTQSPTHLIKTRGQQVTLRCSPKSGHDTVSWYQQALGQGPQFIFQYYEEEERQRGNFPDRFSGHQFPNYSSELNVNALLLGDSALYLCASSFIHLTQNNQPQHFGDGTRLSIL.

In its sample, this clone was seen a few times. This sequence joins TRBV6-6 and TRBJ2-7; the match to TRBD2 covers 13 bases. CDR1 and CDR2 from the germline V gene are MNHNY and SVGAGI (reference sequence). The trim removed 5 bases at V and 6 bases at J, leaving 7 bases unmatched. CDR3 size: 15 residues. The CDR3 DNA follows: TGTGCCAGCAGTCCTCCGACTAGCGGGGGGCGCGAGCAGTACTTC. Translating gives CASSPPTSGGREQYF.

The V gene is TRBV11-3, the J gene TRBJ1-1; D is uncertain. V lost 1 base, J lost 1 base, and 7 bases lay in between. Germline V gives CDR1 SGHNT, CDR2 YENEEA. This CDR3 spans 14 amino acids. The CDR3 spells CASSLVNSNTEAFF. The CDR3 DNA follows: TGTGCCAGCAGCTTAGTCAACTCGAACACTGAAGCTTTCTTT.

This clone came up a few times. This chain links TRBV5-8 with TRBJ2-3; TRBD2 aligns across 9 bases. Germline-derived CDR1 and CDR2 are SGHTS and YDEGEE. The CDR3 has 16 amino acids. Trimming removed 4 bases from V and 0 bases from J; junction bases left unmatched: 6. The CDR3 is CASSVGLAGSTDTQYF. The CDR3 coding sequence is TGTGCCAGCAGCGTGGGACTAGCCGGTAGCACAGATACGCAGTATTTT. Looking up the rest from reference TRBV5-8 and TRBJ2-3 gives the full variable domain: EAGVTQSPTHLIKTRGQQATLRCSPISGHTSVYWYQQALGLGLQFLLWYDEGEERNRGNFPPRFSGRQFPNYSSELNVNALELEDSALYLCASSVGLAGSTDTQYFGPGTRLTVL.

The V and J genes are TRBV6-6 and TRBJ1-2; D call uncertain. The V end lost 6 bases, the J end lost 5 bases, and 13 bases lay between the germline ends. CDR3 length: 13 amino acids. Germline CDR1 and CDR2: MNHNY and SVGAGI (reference sequence). The CDR3 loop reads CASRAEGKYGYTF. The CDR3 region has the DNA TGTGCCAGCAGGGCGGAGGGAAAATATGGCTACACCTTC.

The V gene is TRBV19, the J gene TRBJ2-7; 7 bases line up with TRBD1. Germline assignment: CDR1 LNHDA and CDR2 SQIVND (reference sequence). There are 15 residues in the CDR3. V dropped 3 bases and J dropped 0; count of bases not matched to a gene: 5. The CDR3 DNA is TGTGCCAGTAGTATCAGCAGGGGGAGCTCCTACGAGCAGTACTTC. This translates into CASSISRGSSYEQYF.

The rearrangement links TRBV6-1 to TRBJ2-7; 8 positions agree with TRBD1. Germline CDR1 is MNHNS and CDR2 is SASEGT. J lost 2 bases, V lost 4 bases, and 10 bases had no gene match. The CDR3 is made up of 16 amino acids. CDR3 coding DNA: TGTGCCAGCAGTGTCGAGGACAGGGAATATGCCTACGAGCAGTACTTC. Protein product: CASSVEDREYAYEQYF.

This chain uses TRBV7-9 with TRBJ2-7; 8 bases align to TRBD1. The CDR3 totals 13 residues. The germline CDR1 and CDR2 sequences are SEHNR and FQNEAQ (reference sequence). Unmatched junction bases numbered 2, after V lost 1 base and J lost 6 bases. The CDR3 region is CASSLGGQGEQYF. The CDR3 DNA is TGTGCCAGCAGCTTAGGTGGACAGGGCGAGCAGTACTTC.

The chain recombines TRBV3-1 (or the pseudogene TRBV3-2) with TRBJ2-5; D gene ambiguous. The CDR3 sequence is 15 residues long. The V gene lost 0 bases and the J gene lost 1 base, with 9 bases spanning the gap. In germline, CDR1 is LGHDT, CDR2 YNNKEL (reference sequence). CDR3 sequence (DNA): TGTGCCAGCAGCCAAGAAAGAGCCTCCCAAGAGACCCAGTACTTC. This codes for CASSQERASQETQYF.

The V call is TRBV5-6, the J call TRBJ2-7; maybe TRBD2 (6 bases). Germline lookup yields CDR1 SGHDT and CDR2 YYEEEE. V was cut by 4 bases and J by 1 base, with 18 bases left in between. The CDR3 is made up of 16 amino acids. As DNA, the CDR3 is TGTGCCAGCAGCGTAACCCTAAGCCGGGAGTCCTACGAGCAGTACTTC. This codes for CASSVTLSRESYEQYF.

The chain couples TRBV7-9 to TRBJ1-2; possible D gene TRBD1, 5 bases. There are 15 residues in the CDR3. CDR1 and CDR2 from the germline V gene are SEHNR and FQNEAQ (reference sequence). The ends were cut back, 8 bases at V and 5 bases at J, with 21 bases in the middle. CDR3 bases: TGTGCCAGCGCCAACGCCGGGTCCCGGGGGTATGGCTACACCTTC. This gives the protein CASANAGSRGYGYTF.

This chain connects TRBV4-2 to TRBJ2-3, with 9 bases fitting TRBD2. CDR3 size: 19 residues. The V gene end was trimmed by 1 base and the J gene end by 2 bases; junction bases not matched to a gene: 13. Looked up from germline, CDR1 is LGHNA and CDR2 is YNFKEQ. CDR3 region: CASSQAPPGLAGPTDTQYF. CDR3 in DNA: TGTGCCAGCAGCCAAGCCCCCCCGGGCCTAGCGGGACCCACAGATACGCAGTATTTT.

The rearrangement joins TRBV7-9 to TRBJ2-1, with a weak D call TRBD1 (6 bases). Germline CDR1 SEHNR, CDR2 FQNEAQ (reference sequence). The CDR3 is 16 residues long. V was cut by 5 bases and J by 3 bases, with 17 bases left in between. CDR3 amino acids: CASSPRKGTNYNEQFF. CDR3 bases: TGTGCCAGCAGCCCGAGGAAAGGGACAAACTACAATGAGCAGTTCTTC.

This clone was observed a handful of times. The chain combines TRBV7-3 with TRBJ1-6; D unresolved. In germline, CDR1 is SGHTA, CDR2 FQGTGA. CDR3 length: 12 amino acids. The V end was cut by 4 bases, the J end by 6 bases, with 4 bases between. The CDR3 sequence: CASSSFNSPLHF. Here the CDR3 DNA reads TGTGCCAGCAGCTCTTTTAATTCACCCCTCCACTTT.

The CDR3 region has the DNA TGCGCCAGCGCTCAAATCAGGGGGTCCGGGACCCAGTACTTC. This translates into CASAQIRGSGTQYF. This chain uses TRBV5-1 with TRBJ2-5, with TRBD1 matching 7 bases. This CDR3 is built from 14 residues. Germline trimming cut 7 bases from V and 7 bases from J; bases unmatched to any gene: 13. The germline gives CDR1 SGHRS, CDR2 YFSETQ.

The V call is TRBV7-8, the J call TRBJ1-1; tentatively, D is TRBD1 (5 bases). This CDR3 is 14 amino acids long. The germline gives CDR1 SGHVS, CDR2 FQNEAQ. Deletions cut 2 bases from V and 3 bases from J, with 10 bases between. The CDR3 sequence is CASSLRWGDTEAFF. The CDR3 DNA is TGTGCCAGCAGCTTACGGTGGGGGGACACTGAAGCTTTCTTT.

The V gene is TRBV4-1, the J gene TRBJ2-5; 7 bases map to TRBD1. Looked up from germline, CDR1 is MGHRA and CDR2 is YSYEKL. This CDR3 contains 12 residues. V lost 1 base to trimming and J lost 11 bases; unmatched junction nucleotides: 4. The CDR3 nucleotides read TGCGCCAGCAGCCAAGTGTGGGACAGTCAGTACTTC. Translated: CASSQVWDSQYF.